The 6 T cell receptor beta chains in this list originate from one sample, sequenced in a study of blood T cell repertoires in COVID-19. Profiled with immunoSEQ multiplex PCR; TCRdb holds only in-frame clones, not every one. The table includes about 120,000 clones, 75% to 85% detected once. The material sequenced was peripheral blood. Receptors originate from a woman older than 75 with acute or convalescent COVID-19.

J is TRBJ1-1 and V is TRBV7-2; D is ambiguous. Deletions cut 3 bases from V and 4 bases from J, with 12 bases between. Germline CDR1 is SGHTA and CDR2 is FQGNSA. The CDR3 contains 14 residues. The CDR3 bases are TGTGCCAGCAGCTTGGAAAGAGGTGTCACTGAAGCTTTCTTT. Its protein product is CASSLERGVTEAFF.

V gene TRBV4-3 combines with J gene TRBJ2-7; 7 nucleotides line up with TRBD1. Per the germline V gene, CDR1 is LGHNA and CDR2 is YSLEER. The CDR3 has 15 residues. Losses at the gene ends were 8 bases for V and 2 bases for J; bases not matched to a gene: 12. CDR3 bases: TGCGCCAGCTCCATAGGGACAGAGCCTACCTACGAGCAGTACTTC. It yields the protein CASSIGTEPTYEQYF.

V usage is TRBV12-3 or TRBV12-4 and J usage is TRBJ1-1; possibly TRBD1 for D (5 bases). The CDR3 runs to 13 residues. Trimming cost V 2 bases and J 2 bases, with 6 bases left between them. CDR3 protein: CASSLQGNTEAFF. CDR3 DNA sequence: TGTGCCAGCAGTTTACAGGGAAACACTGAAGCTTTCTTT.

The V call is TRBV10-3, the J call TRBJ2-1, with 10 positions matching TRBD2. Germline loops: CDR1 ENHRY, CDR2 SYGVKD. The CDR3 runs 14 residues. The V gene end was trimmed by 6 bases and the J gene end by 4 bases; junction bases not matched to a gene: 3. The CDR3 region is CAIREAGGYNEQFF. The DNA for the CDR3 is TGTGCCATCAGGGAAGCGGGAGGGTACAATGAGCAGTTCTTC.

This chain connects TRBV7-2 to TRBJ2-2, with 11 bases fitting TRBD2. The CDR3 loop spans 17 amino acids. Germline CDR1 and CDR2: SGHTA and FQGNSA. Trimming at V came to 1 base and at J to 5 bases, leaving 6 bases not matched to a gene. The CDR3 here is CASSLGLAGGRTGELFF. The CDR3 nucleotides read TGTGCCAGCAGCTTAGGCCTAGCGGGAGGTCGGACCGGGGAGCTGTTTTTT.

The chain employs TRBV27 and TRBJ2-2; TRBD2 aligns across 9 bases. The CDR3 is 16 amino acids. V lost 0 bases and J lost 3; bases outside the gene matches: 2. The germline gives CDR1 MNHEY, CDR2 SMNVEV (reference sequence). The CDR3 nucleotides are TGTGCCAGCAGTTTATCTGCGGGAGGGGACACCGGGGAGCTGTTTTTT. This sequence encodes CASSLSAGGDTGELFF.